The following is a T cell receptor (beta chain) sequence with its context. At one end, the junction sequence differs from germline, possibly due to a read error. Per the original methods: Reference gene primer amplification gave nucleated cell count estimates. Measured with immunoSEQ multiplex PCR; TCRdb has only the in-frame clones, and not every one. D and trimming were read from the DNA, whereas the V and J calls and clone size are those reported in that table. Counted here are about 170,000 clones, about nine tenths occurring once; the ten biggest clones make up approximately 11%. This sample is drawn from a study of blood T cell repertoires in COVID-19. Study information: COVID-19 samples from acute and convalescent phases originated in the United States, Italy and Spain. PBMCs, B-cell-depleted T cells, or T cells were the source of the cDNA or gDNA that made up the material.

Per germline, CDR1 SSHAT and CDR2 FNYEAQ (reference sequence). This CDR3 has 16 amino acids. This TCR came from a woman between 55 and 75 years old with COVID-19, enrolled during active disease. The sample consisted of peripheral blood. This sequence joins TRBV7-7 and TRBJ2-5, with D maybe TRBD1 (5 bases). CDR3: CASSPRAGWAQETQYF. In DNA, the CDR3 is TGTGCTAGCAGCCCCCGCGCAGGGTGGGCACAAGAGACCCAGTACTTC.